These T cell receptor beta chains were read from a single sample in a study of blood T cell repertoires in COVID-19. Clones were sequenced by immunoSEQ multiplex PCR, and TCRdb holds only the in-frame ones, with some missing. Of approximately 330,000 clones listed, 65% to 90% were seen once; the top ten hold about 4.2%. Sequenced material: PBMCs or T cells enriched from blood (not recorded which). Receptors originate from a woman aged 40 to 49 with acute COVID-19. Each CDR3 is given with its conserved first and last residue. A D gene is named only where the DNA matches it firmly. Clone size, where shown, is once, few, many, or a class for clones that have expanded.

J gene,V gene,D gene,clone size,CDR3 protein,CDR3 DNA
TRBJ1-1,TRBV27,.,.,CASSLQGLVFGYTEAFF,TGTGCCAGCAGTTTACAGGGGCTGGTATTTGGGTACACTGAAGCTTTCTTT
TRBJ1-2,TRBV7-2,.,.,CASSKDWRLLNGYTF,TGTGCCAGCAGCAAAGACTGGCGACTGTTGAATGGCTACACCTTC
TRBJ1-1,TRBV19,TRBD1,.,CASSTRTGAGLGTEAFF,TGTGCCAGTAGTACCCGGACAGGGGCAGGTTTGGGCACTGAAGCTTTCTTT
TRBJ1-5,TRBV18,.,.,CASSPPLGTGQVVSGHQPQHF,TGTGCCAGCTCACCACCGCTCGGTACGGGACAAGTGGTTTCTGGCCATCAGCCCCAGCATTTT
TRBJ2-5,TRBV7-9,TRBD2,.,CASIAGETGGETQYF,TGTGCCAGCATAGCGGGAGAGACGGGGGGAGAGACCCAGTACTTC
TRBJ2-1,TRBV2,.,.,CASSEEGARILNEQFF,TGTGCCAGCAGTGAAGAAGGGGCGCGAATCTTGAATGAGCAGTTCTTC
TRBJ2-5,TRBV2,.,few,CASQLGSGETQYF,TGTGCCAGTCAGCTCGGAAGCGGGGAGACCCAGTACTTC
TRBJ1-5,TRBV6-6,.,.,CASRSADQPQHF,TGTGCCAGCCGGTCCGCGGATCAGCCCCAGCATTTT
TRBJ1-4,TRBV29-1,.,.,CSVERGGDALFF,TGCAGCGTTGAAAGGGGCGGGGATGCACTGTTTTTT
TRBJ2-5,TRBV5-5,.,few,CASSRVGIQETQYF,TGTGCCAGCAGTCGGGTTGGTATTCAAGAGACCCAGTACTTC
TRBJ2-1,TRBV27,TRBD1,.,CASSKTMGQGPYNEQFF,TGTGCCAGCAGCAAAACTATGGGACAGGGACCCTACAATGAGCAGTTCTTC
TRBJ2-7,TRBV6-5,.,.,CASRKTGSEQYF,TGTGCCAGCAGGAAAACAGGGTCCGAGCAGTACTTC
TRBJ2-6,TRBV18,.,.,CASSPRGDSGANVLTF,TGTGCCAGCTCACCCCGAGGCGACTCTGGGGCCAACGTCCTGACTTTC
TRBJ2-2,TRBV29-1,.,.,CSAIPRVPGELFF,TGCAGCGCTATCCCCAGGGTCCCCGGGGAGCTGTTTTTT
TRBJ1-1,TRBV2,.,.,CASTPLKGRENTEAFF,TGTGCCAGCACTCCACTCAAGGGGCGGGAGAACACTGAAGCTTTCTTT
TRBJ1-6,TRBV13,TRBD1,.,CASSQGTGLSPLHF,TGTGCCAGCAGCCAAGGGACAGGCCTTTCACCCCTCCACTTT
TRBJ2-1,TRBV28,TRBD1,.,CASSLSPGTGSNEQFF,TGTGCCAGCAGTTTATCTCCCGGGACAGGGAGCAATGAGCAGTTCTTC
TRBJ1-3,TRBV28,.,.,CASSLWSAGIYF,TGTGCCAGCAGTTTATGGAGCGCGGGCATATATTTT
TRBJ2-1,TRBV7-2,TRBD1,.,CASSADRALYNEQFF,TGTGCCAGCAGCGCCGACAGGGCTTTATACAATGAGCAGTTCTTC